Shown below are 13 T cell receptor beta chains from a single sample sequenced in a study of T cell repertoires in cytomegalovirus infection. Their antigens remain unidentified. TCRdb recomputed calls from the reads with MiXCR, one row per CDR3 protein. Of approximately 1,000,000 distinct CDR3 sequences in the sample, around 32% were seen once. Sequencing used cultured CD8+ T cells from PBMCs, obtained from culture after CMV antigen stimulation. Source of these receptors: a human donor in good health (CMV status not recorded). Some clones in this sample may be carry-over from other donors' samples.

This clonotype was seen a handful of times. V is TRBV25-1 and J is TRBJ1-1, with D unclear. Trimming cost V 5 bases and J 3 bases, with 13 bases left between them. This CDR3 has 14 amino acids. Germline-derived CDR1 and CDR2 are MGHDK and SYGVNS. CDR3 protein: CASSSKTLDTEAFF. The CDR3 DNA sequence: TGTGCCAGCAGTTCAAAGACTTTGGACACTGAAGCTTTCTTT.

This clonotype appeared a few times. The V and J genes are TRBV15 and TRBJ2-3, with a tentative D call TRBD2 (7 bases). V lost 4 bases to trimming and J lost 6 bases, with 14 bases between them. The CDR3 has 14 amino acids. Per the germline V gene, CDR1 is LNHNV and CDR2 is YYDKDF (reference sequence). Here the CDR3 DNA reads TGTGCCACCAGCATCCGCGGGGGCCCCGATACGCAGTATTTT. Protein sequence: CATSIRGGPDTQYF.

CDR3 loop: CASSEQGALYGYTF. The CDR3 DNA reads as TGTGCCAGTAGTGAACAGGGGGCCCTCTATGGCTACACCTTC. J is TRBJ1-2 and V is TRBV19; 9 bases line up with TRBD1. Germline V lookup: CDR1 LNHDA, CDR2 SQIVND (reference sequence). This CDR3 has 14 residues. The V and J ends lost 5 bases and 4 bases, in that order; junction bases with no gene match: 5.

This clonotype was picked up a small number of times. This sequence joins TRBV27 and TRBJ2-3; possibly TRBD1 or TRBD2 for D (5 bases each). Per the germline V gene, CDR1 is MNHEY and CDR2 is SMNVEV (reference sequence). This CDR3 contains 14 residues. V lost 6 bases, J lost 7 bases, and 17 bases lay in between. The CDR3 region is CASSLPGRGNTQYF. CDR3 nucleotides: TGTGCCAGCAGCCTACCGGGACGGGGAAATACGCAGTATTTT.

The CDR3 here is CASSPESGGIYQETQYF. The DNA of the CDR3 is TGTGCCAGCAGCCCTGAATCGGGGGGGATTTATCAAGAGACCCAGTACTTC. The chain recombines TRBV7-6 with TRBJ2-5; 8 bases are shared with TRBD2. V was clipped by 5 bases and J by 2 bases; unmatched bases: 13. This CDR3 region has 17 residues. The germline gives CDR1 SGHVS, CDR2 FNYEAQ.

J is TRBJ2-1 and V is TRBV18; either TRBD1 or TRBD2 may supply D (5 bases each). The V end was cut by 3 bases, the J end by 14 bases, with 14 bases between. The germline V gene has CDR1 KGHSH and CDR2 LQKENI. The CDR3 consists of 12 residues. The CDR3 sequence is CASSPGVLSEFF. CDR3 nucleotides: TGTGCCAGCTCACCGGGGGTACTATCGGAGTTCTTC.

This clonotype has just a few counts. V is TRBV7-9 and J is TRBJ2-7, with D tentatively TRBD1 (5 bases). The CDR3 is made up of 12 amino acids. V was pared by 5 bases and J by 4 bases, with 9 bases between. Looked up from germline, CDR1 is SEHNR and CDR2 is FQNEAQ (reference sequence). The CDR3 DNA follows: TGTGCCAGCAGCGCGACAGTTTACGAGCAGTACGTC. It codes for CASSATVYEQYV.

This clonotype was seen at least ten times. The rearrangement links TRBV4-1 to TRBJ2-1; 7 bases are shared with TRBD2. J gave up 1 base and V 0 bases, and 3 bases lay outside the gene matches. Germline CDR1 is MGHRA and CDR2 is YSYEKL. This CDR3 contains 16 residues. CDR3 amino acids: CASSQEPGGSYNEQFF. In DNA form, the CDR3 reads TGCGCCAGCAGCCAAGAGCCCGGGGGGTCCTACAATGAGCAGTTCTTC.

This clonotype was picked up a small number of times. The CDR3 is CSVLGDHYGYTF. Written as DNA, the CDR3 is TGCAGCGTTCTAGGGGACCACTATGGCTACACCTTC. The genes are TRBV29-1 and TRBJ1-2; possible D gene TRBD1, 5 bases. Looked up from germline, CDR1 is SQVTM and CDR2 is ANQGSEA. This CDR3 has 12 amino acids. Between the trimmed V and J ends, which lost 5 bases and 3 bases, there was a span of 10 bases.

This clonotype was found once. The V and J genes are TRBV12-3 or TRBV12-4 and TRBJ1-2; no definite D call. The CDR3 loop spans 11 amino acids. V lost 2 bases to trimming and J lost 7 bases, with 5 bases between them. CDR3 in DNA: TGTGCCAGCAGTTTAAACGGTGGCTACACCTTC. Protein sequence: CASSLNGGYTF.

The rearrangement uses TRBV6-5 and TRBJ1-4; the D gene is possibly TRBD1 (5 bases). This CDR3 is 12 amino acids long. Germline loops: CDR1 MNHEY, CDR2 SVGAGI. V was clipped by 0 bases and J by 13 bases, with 9 bases between them. The CDR3: CASSYSGDPLFF. Here the CDR3 DNA reads TGTGCCAGCAGTTACTCGGGGGACCCACTGTTTTTT.

CDR3: CASSLSAAVQGNYGYTF. The CDR3 nucleotides read TGTGCCAGCAGTTTATCTGCGGCAGTTCAAGGGAACTATGGCTACACCTTC. The V and J genes are TRBV27 and TRBJ1-2; D unclear. Trimming removed 0 bases from V and 2 bases from J, with 16 bases in between. The germline CDR1 and CDR2 sequences are MNHEY and SMNVEV (reference sequence). The CDR3 extends over 17 amino acids.

This clonotype has just a few counts. The chain carries TRBV19 and TRBJ2-5; either TRBD1 or TRBD2 may supply D (5 bases each). This CDR3 region has 15 residues. V lost 0 bases to trimming and J lost 2 bases, with 10 bases between them. From germline, CDR1 is LNHDA and CDR2 SQIVND (reference sequence). CDR3 sequence: CASSIDRWGQETQYF. The CDR3 DNA sequence: TGTGCCAGTAGTATAGATCGGTGGGGGCAAGAGACCCAGTACTTC.